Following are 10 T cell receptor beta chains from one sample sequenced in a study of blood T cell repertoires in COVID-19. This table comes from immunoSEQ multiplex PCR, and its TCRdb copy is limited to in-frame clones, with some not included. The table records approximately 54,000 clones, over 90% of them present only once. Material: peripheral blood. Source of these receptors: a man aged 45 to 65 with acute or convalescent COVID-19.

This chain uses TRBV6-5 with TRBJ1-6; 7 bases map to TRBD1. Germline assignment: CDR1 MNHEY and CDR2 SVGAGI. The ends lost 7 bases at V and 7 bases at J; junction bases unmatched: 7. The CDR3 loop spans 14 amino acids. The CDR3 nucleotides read TGTGCCAGCACCAGGGACAGCTCAAATTCACCCCTCCACTTT. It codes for CASTRDSSNSPLHF.

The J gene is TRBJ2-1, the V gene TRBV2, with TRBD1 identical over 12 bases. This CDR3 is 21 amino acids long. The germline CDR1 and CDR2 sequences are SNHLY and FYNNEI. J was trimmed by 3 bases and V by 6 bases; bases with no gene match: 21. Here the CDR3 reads CASSDPQFGTGGSGRYNEQFF. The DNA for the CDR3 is TGTGCCAGCAGCGACCCCCAGTTCGGGACAGGGGGCTCGGGACGCTACAATGAGCAGTTCTTC.

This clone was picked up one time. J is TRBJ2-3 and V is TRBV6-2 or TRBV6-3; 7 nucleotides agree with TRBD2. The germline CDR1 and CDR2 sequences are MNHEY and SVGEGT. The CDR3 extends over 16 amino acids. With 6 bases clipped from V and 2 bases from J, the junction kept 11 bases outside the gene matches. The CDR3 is CASSMKAGFSTDTQYF. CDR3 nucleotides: TGTGCCAGCAGCATGAAAGCGGGATTCTCCACAGATACGCAGTATTTT.

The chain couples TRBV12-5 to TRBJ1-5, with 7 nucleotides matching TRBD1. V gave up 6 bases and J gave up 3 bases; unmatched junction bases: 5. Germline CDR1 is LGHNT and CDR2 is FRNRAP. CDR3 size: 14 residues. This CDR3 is CASGRDSFNQPQHF. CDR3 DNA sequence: TGTGCTAGTGGCCGGGACAGCTTCAATCAGCCCCAGCATTTT.

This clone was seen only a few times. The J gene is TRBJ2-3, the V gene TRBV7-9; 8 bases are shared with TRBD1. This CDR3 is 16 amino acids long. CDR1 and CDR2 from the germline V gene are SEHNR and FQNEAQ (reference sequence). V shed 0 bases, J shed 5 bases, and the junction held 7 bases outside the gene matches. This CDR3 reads CASSLALPGGRDTQYF. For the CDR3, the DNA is TGTGCCAGCAGCTTAGCTCTTCCAGGGGGCAGAGATACGCAGTATTTT.

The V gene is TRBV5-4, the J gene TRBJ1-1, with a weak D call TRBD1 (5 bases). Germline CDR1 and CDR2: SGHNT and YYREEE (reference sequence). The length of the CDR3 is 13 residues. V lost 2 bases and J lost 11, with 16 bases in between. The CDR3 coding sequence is TGTGCCAGCAGCTTCCCACCGGGACTCGAGGCTTTCTTT. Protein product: CASSFPPGLEAFF. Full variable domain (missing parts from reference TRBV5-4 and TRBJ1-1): ETGVTQSPTHLIKTRGQQVTLRCSSQSGHNTVSWYQQALGQGPQFIFQYYREEENGRGNFPPRFSGLQFPNYSSELNVNALELDDSALYLCASSFPPGLEAFFGQGTRLTVV.

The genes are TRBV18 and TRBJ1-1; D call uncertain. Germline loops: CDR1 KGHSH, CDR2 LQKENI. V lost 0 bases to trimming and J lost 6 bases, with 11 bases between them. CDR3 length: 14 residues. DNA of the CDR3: TGTGCCAGCTCACCACCCGTGATTTCGGCTGAAGCTTTCTTT. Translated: CASSPPVISAEAFF.

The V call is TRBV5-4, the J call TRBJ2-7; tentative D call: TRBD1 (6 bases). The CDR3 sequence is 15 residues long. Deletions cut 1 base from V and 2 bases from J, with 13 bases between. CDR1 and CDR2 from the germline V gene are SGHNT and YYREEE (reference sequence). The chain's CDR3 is CASSLMAGAAYEQYF. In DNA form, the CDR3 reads TGTGCCAGCAGCTTGATGGCAGGGGCCGCCTACGAGCAGTACTTC.

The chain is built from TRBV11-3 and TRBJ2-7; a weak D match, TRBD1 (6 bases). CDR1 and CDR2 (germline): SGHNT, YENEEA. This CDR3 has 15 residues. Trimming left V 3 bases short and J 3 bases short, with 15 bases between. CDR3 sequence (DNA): TGTGCCAGCAGCTTTTCAGGGGATCTGAGCTACGAGCAGTACTTC. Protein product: CASSFSGDLSYEQYF. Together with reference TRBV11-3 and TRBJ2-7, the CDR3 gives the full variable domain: EAGVVQSPRYKIIEKKQPVAFWCNPISGHNTLYWYLQNLGQGPELLIRYENEEAVDDSQLPKDRFSAERLKGVDSTLKIQPAELGDSAVYLCASSFSGDLSYEQYFGPGTRLTVT.

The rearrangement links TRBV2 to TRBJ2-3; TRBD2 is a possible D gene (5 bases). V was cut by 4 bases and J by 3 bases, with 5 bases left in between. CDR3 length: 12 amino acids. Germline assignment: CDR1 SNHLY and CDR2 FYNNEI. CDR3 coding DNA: TGTGCCAGCAGTGGACTAACAGATACGCAGTATTTT. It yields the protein CASSGLTDTQYF.